This T cell receptor (beta chain) was identified in a study of blood T cell repertoires in COVID-19. At the level of the study: Acute and convalescent COVID-19 samples came from the United States, Italy and Spain. PBMCs, B-cell-depleted T cells, or T cells provided the cDNA or gDNA that made up the material.

This CDR3 has 16 residues. V trimming: 2 bases; J trimming: 2 bases; junction bases outside the gene matches: 4. Germline V CDR1 and CDR2: KGHSH, LQKENI. The authors' processing: Estimates of nucleated cell counts were drawn from the amplification of reference gene primers. Profiling relied on immunoSEQ multiplex PCR, and the TCRdb table lists in-frame clones only, not all of them. V and J calls and clone size are copied from that table; D and trimming were computed from the DNA. This sample has fewer than 200,000 clones, with roughly 93% found just once. The receptor was derived from a woman in her 50s with acute or convalescent COVID-19. This chain joins TRBV18 and TRBJ1-3; TRBD1 aligns across 9 bases. Sequenced sample: peripheral blood. CDR3 in DNA: TGTGCCAGCTCACCATTTGGGACAGGGACTGGAAACACCATATATTTT. Translated, it gives CASSPFGTGTGNTIYF.